This TCR beta chain was observed in a study of CD8 T cells in Susac syndrome. Trimming pared 3 bases from V and 0 bases from J, leaving 12 bases between. CDR3 size: 15 residues. CDR1 GTSNPN and CDR2 SVGIG come from the germline V gene (reference sequence). Random hexamers were used to reverse transcribe about 0.5 to 1 ug of RNA. With immunoSEQ multiplex PCR, TCR beta CDR3 was amplified across 54 Vbeta and 13 Jbeta. Each CDR3 protein is one row after TCRdb ran MiXCR on the immunoSEQ multiplex PCR reads. The table includes a few hundred thousand distinct CDR3 sequences, 95% detected once. Sequencing used CD4+ T cells from PBMCs. This rearrangement joins TRBV30 to TRBJ1-5; D might be TRBD1 (5 bases). This sequence originates from a human donor with multiple sclerosis. CDR3 protein: CAWRSGTDSNQPQHF. Here the CDR3 DNA reads TGTGCCTGGAGATCCGGGACTGATAGCAATCAGCCCCAGCATTTT.